Each of the 18 T cell receptor beta chains below was sequenced from the same sample in a study of CD8 T cells in Susac syndrome. Reverse transcription of roughly 0.5 to 1 ug RNA used random hexamers. TCRdb analysed the immunoSEQ multiplex PCR reads with MiXCR anew, one entry per CDR3 protein. The sample includes about 300,000 distinct CDR3 sequences, 92% of them seen just once. The sample taken for sequencing was CD4+ T cells from PBMCs. Source of these receptors: a human donor with multiple sclerosis.

The rearrangement uses TRBV5-8 and TRBJ2-5, with D possibly being TRBD2 (6 bases). This CDR3 has 17 residues. V gave up 0 bases and J gave up 5 bases, with 20 bases separating them. CDR1 and CDR2 from the germline V gene are SGHTS and YDEGEE. CDR3 bases: TGTGCCAGCAGCTTGGCGTTTACCGGGGGTAGCGGTGAGACCCAGTACTTC. Translated: CASSLAFTGGSGETQYF.

The chain combines TRBV27 with TRBJ2-3; D possibly uses TRBD1 or TRBD2 (5 bases each). Germline CDR1 MNHEY, CDR2 SMNVEV (reference sequence). This CDR3 region has 14 residues. V lost 3 bases to trimming and J lost 0 bases, with 7 bases between them. CDR3 sequence reads: CASSLGVSTDTQYF. The CDR3 DNA follows: TGTGCCAGCAGTTTGGGGGTCAGCACAGATACGCAGTATTTT.

The rearrangement uses TRBV4-3 and TRBJ1-1, with TRBD1 matching 8 bases. The V segment lost 5 bases and the J segment 2 bases; nucleotides outside the gene matches: 7. Per germline, CDR1 LGHNA and CDR2 YSLEER. The CDR3 loop spans 15 amino acids. The CDR3 reads CASSNRGSGNTEAFF. DNA for the CDR3: TGCGCCAGCAGCAACAGGGGGTCGGGCAACACTGAAGCTTTCTTT.

The CDR3 coding sequence is TGTGCTAGTGGCCTCTTGGTAAACCACAATGAGCAGTTCTTC. Its translation is CASGLLVNHNEQFF. The chain carries TRBV12-5 and TRBJ2-1; D gene uncertain. The V and J ends lost 6 bases and 5 bases respectively, with 14 bases between them. Germline-derived CDR1 and CDR2 are LGHNT and FRNRAP. This CDR3 has 14 residues.

This clonotype showed up just once. This chain joins TRBV7-8 and TRBJ2-4; D may match TRBD1 or TRBD2 (5 bases each). Trimming stripped 3 bases from V and 8 bases from J, with 17 bases between. CDR1 SGHVS and CDR2 FQNEAQ come from the germline V gene. This CDR3 is built from 15 residues. The CDR3 reads CASSFGVMVGDIQYF. CDR3 nucleotides: TGTGCCAGCAGCTTCGGTGTGATGGTGGGGGACATTCAGTACTTC. Full variable domain (remainder filled in from reference TRBV7-8 and TRBJ2-4): GAGVSQSPRYKVAKRGQDVALRCDPISGHVSLFWYQQALGQGPEFLTYFQNEAQLDKSGLPSDRFFAERPEGSVSTLKIQRTQQEDSAVYLCASSFGVMVGDIQYFGAGTRLSVL.

This clonotype was found a few times. The V and J genes are TRBV29-1 and TRBJ2-5, with D uncertain. The CDR3 runs to 12 residues. Between the trimmed V and J ends, which lost 4 bases and 5 bases, there was a span of 11 bases. Germline V gene sequence: CDR1 SQVTM, CDR2 ANQGSEA. The DNA of the CDR3 is TGCAGCGTTGGTCATCGAGTGGAGACCCAGTACTTC. Translating gives CSVGHRVETQYF.

The chain links TRBV5-4 to TRBJ2-5; D possibly corresponds to TRBD1 (6 bases). Per germline, CDR1 SGHNT and CDR2 YYREEE (reference sequence). Trimming left V 6 bases short and J 2 bases short, with 14 bases between. The CDR3 spans 14 residues. CDR3 sequence (DNA): TGTGCCAGCACCTCAACAGGGATACAAGAGACCCAGTACTTC. Residues: CASTSTGIQETQYF.

The genes are TRBV4-3 and TRBJ2-7; TRBD2 matches 13 bases. The V and J ends lost 4 bases and 1 base, in that order; junction bases with no gene match: 10. The CDR3 extends over 18 amino acids. Germline V gene lookup returns CDR1 LGHNA and CDR2 YSLEER. CDR3 sequence: CASSPRTSGSLGSYEQYF. The DNA for the CDR3 is TGCGCCAGCAGCCCGAGGACTAGCGGGAGTTTGGGTTCCTACGAGCAGTACTTC.

This chain links TRBV6-5 with TRBJ1-1; 8 bases map to TRBD1. From germline, CDR1 is MNHEY and CDR2 SVGAGI. J gave up 4 bases and V 2 bases, and 6 bases lay outside the gene matches. The CDR3 has 15 residues. DNA of the CDR3: TGTGCCAGCAGTTACGACAGGGGTTTCGGCACTGAAGCTTTCTTT. Translated, it gives CASSYDRGFGTEAFF.

This rearrangement joins TRBV15 to TRBJ2-4; weak D call: TRBD2 (5 bases). V was clipped by 8 bases and J by 0 bases, with 14 bases between them. The germline V gene has CDR1 LNHNV and CDR2 YYDKDF (reference sequence). The CDR3 is 15 residues long. In DNA, the CDR3 is TGTGCCACCGGACTCCAGCCGGCAGCCAAAAACATTCAGTACTTC. Its protein is CATGLQPAAKNIQYF.

The chain joins TRBV12-3 or TRBV12-4 to TRBJ2-7, with 7 bases matching TRBD2. This CDR3 spans 14 amino acids. Unmatched junction bases numbered 7, after V lost 6 bases and J lost 2 bases. The chain's CDR3 is CASRAGSPTYEQYF. The CDR3 nucleotides read TGTGCCAGCAGAGCGGGATCCCCGACCTACGAGCAGTACTTC.

The chain links TRBV6-1 to TRBJ2-2; weak D call: TRBD1 (6 bases). V was pared by 5 bases and J by 0 bases, with 22 bases between. This CDR3 comprises 19 residues. Germline lookup yields CDR1 MNHNS and CDR2 SASEGT. The CDR3 sequence: CASSLGGMGAGPNTGELFF. In DNA, the CDR3 is TGTGCCAGCAGTCTGGGCGGCATGGGGGCGGGTCCGAACACCGGGGAGCTGTTTTTT.

The chain recombines TRBV5-4 with TRBJ1-2; TRBD1 aligns across 9 bases. J gave up 4 bases and V 4 bases, and 8 bases lay outside the gene matches. The CDR3 contains 15 residues. Germline CDR1 SGHNT, CDR2 YYREEE (reference sequence). The CDR3 spells CASSTTGGAIYGYTF. Here the CDR3 DNA reads TGTGCCAGCAGCACCACAGGGGGCGCTATCTATGGCTACACCTTC.

This rearrangement joins TRBV7-9 to TRBJ2-7; D not certain. CDR1 and CDR2 from the germline V gene are SEHNR and FQNEAQ (reference sequence). With 3 bases removed from V and 2 bases from J, the gap between germline ends came to 11 bases. The length of the CDR3 is 14 residues. The CDR3 coding sequence is TGTGCCAGCAGCTTCAGCGCGTACGCCTACGAGCAGTACTTC. The encoded protein is CASSFSAYAYEQYF. Filled out from reference TRBV7-9 and TRBJ2-7, the complete variable domain reads DTGVSQNPRHKITKRGQNVTFRCDPISEHNRLYWYRQTLGQGPEFLTYFQNEAQLEKSRLLSDRFSAERPKGSFSTLEIQRTEQGDSAMYLCASSFSAYAYEQYFGPGTRLTVT.

The chain has TRBV5-6 and TRBJ1-3; no clear D. The CDR3 totals 15 residues. The germline CDR1 and CDR2 sequences are SGHDT and YYEEEE. Between the trimmed V and J ends, which lost 4 bases and 2 bases, there was a span of 13 bases. The CDR3 region has the DNA TGTGCCAGCAGCGCCGTGACTGCTGCTGGAAACACCATATATTTT. Amino acid sequence: CASSAVTAAGNTIYF.

V is TRBV27 and J is TRBJ2-3; TRBD1 or TRBD2 may be the D gene (5 bases each). Trimming removed 6 bases at V and 2 bases at J, with 21 bases between. Germline V gene data show CDR1 as MNHEY and CDR2 as SMNVEV (reference sequence). The CDR3 loop spans 17 amino acids. In nucleotides, the CDR3 is TGTGCCAGCAGCCAATGGAGGAGCGAAGGGGCCACAGATACGCAGTATTTT. It encodes CASSQWRSEGATDTQYF.

The chain combines TRBV7-2 with TRBJ2-3; D is ambiguous. V was trimmed by 0 bases and J by 0 bases, leaving 7 bases between them. The CDR3 contains 15 residues. Germline CDR1 is SGHTA and CDR2 is FQGNSA. The CDR3 reads CASSLAGISTDTQYF. Written as DNA, the CDR3 is TGTGCCAGCAGCTTAGCGGGCATTAGCACAGATACGCAGTATTTT.

The CDR3 nucleotides are TGCGCCAGCAGCCCCCACGTTGGCAGAACCTCTAACTATGGCTACACCTTC. This gives the protein CASSPHVGRTSNYGYTF. The gene calls are TRBV4-3 and TRBJ1-2; D is undetermined. The CDR3 is 17 amino acids. V lost 4 bases and J lost 0, with 18 bases in between. The germline gives CDR1 LGHNA, CDR2 YSLEER.